This entry describes one T cell receptor (beta chain). The CDR3 loop spans 15 amino acids. Germline V gene data show CDR1 as SGHVS and CDR2 as FQNEAQ. J lost 2 bases, V lost 8 bases, and 11 bases had no gene match. This sample is part of a study of blood T cells in healthy people across ages. A second PCR, run for about 7 to 12 cycles, used a sample-barcoded 5' primer plus a J-beta primer mix. TCRdb passed the 5' RACE reads through MiXCR, listing each CDR3 protein once. Of 580,000 or so distinct CDR3 sequences listed, under 55% are singletons. This TCR came from an older man in good health. The chain combines TRBV7-8 with TRBJ2-7, with TRBD2 identical over 8 bases. The specimen sequenced was blood. This CDR3 is CASVYGTSGTYEQYF. The CDR3 nucleotides are TGTGCCAGCGTCTATGGCACTAGCGGCACCTACGAGCAGTACTTC.